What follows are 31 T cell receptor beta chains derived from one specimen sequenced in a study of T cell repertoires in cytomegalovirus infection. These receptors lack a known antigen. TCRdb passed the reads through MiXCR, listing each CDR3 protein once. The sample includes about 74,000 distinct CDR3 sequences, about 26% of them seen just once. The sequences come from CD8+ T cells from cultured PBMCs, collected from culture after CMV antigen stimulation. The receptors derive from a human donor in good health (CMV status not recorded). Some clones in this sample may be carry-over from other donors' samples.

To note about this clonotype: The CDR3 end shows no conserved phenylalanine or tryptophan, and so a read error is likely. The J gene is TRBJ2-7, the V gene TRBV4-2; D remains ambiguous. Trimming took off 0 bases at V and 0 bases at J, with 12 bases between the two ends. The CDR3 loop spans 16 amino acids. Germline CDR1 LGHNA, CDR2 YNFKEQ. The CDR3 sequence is CASSQESTARSYEQYI. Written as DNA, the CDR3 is TGTGCCAGCAGCCAAGAAAGCACCGCCCGCTCCTACGAGCAGTACATC.

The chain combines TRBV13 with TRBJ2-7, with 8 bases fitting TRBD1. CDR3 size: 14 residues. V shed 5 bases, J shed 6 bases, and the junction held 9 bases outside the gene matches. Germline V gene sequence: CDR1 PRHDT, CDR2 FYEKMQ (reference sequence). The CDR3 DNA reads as TGTGCCAGCAGCGCTGGCAGGGGGCGCCTCGAGCAGTACTTC. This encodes CASSAGRGRLEQYF.

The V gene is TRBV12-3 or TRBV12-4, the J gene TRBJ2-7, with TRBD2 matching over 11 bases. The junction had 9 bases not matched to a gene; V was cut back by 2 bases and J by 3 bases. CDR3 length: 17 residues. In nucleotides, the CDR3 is TGTGCCAGCAGTTTAAGACTAGCGGGACCCGTCTTCTACGAGCAGTACTTC. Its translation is CASSLRLAGPVFYEQYF.

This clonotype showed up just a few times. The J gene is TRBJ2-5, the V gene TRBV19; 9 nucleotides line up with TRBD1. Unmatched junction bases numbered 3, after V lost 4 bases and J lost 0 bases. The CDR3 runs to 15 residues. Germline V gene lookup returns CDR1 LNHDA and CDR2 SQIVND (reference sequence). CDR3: CASSSRDRDQETQYF. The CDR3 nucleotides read TGTGCCAGTAGTAGCCGGGACAGGGACCAAGAGACCCAGTACTTC.

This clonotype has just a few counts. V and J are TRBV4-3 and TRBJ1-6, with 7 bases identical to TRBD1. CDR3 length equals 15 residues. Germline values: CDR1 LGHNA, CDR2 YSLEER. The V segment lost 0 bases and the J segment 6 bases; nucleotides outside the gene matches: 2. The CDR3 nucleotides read TGCGCCAGCAGCCAAGACACAGGGGCTAATTCACCCCTCCACTTT. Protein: CASSQDTGANSPLHF.

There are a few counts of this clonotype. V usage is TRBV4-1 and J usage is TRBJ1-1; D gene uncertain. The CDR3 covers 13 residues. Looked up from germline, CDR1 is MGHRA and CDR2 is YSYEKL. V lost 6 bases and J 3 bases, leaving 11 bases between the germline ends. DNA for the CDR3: TGCGCCAGCAGGATAGGGATGGACACTGAAGCTTTCTTT. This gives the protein CASRIGMDTEAFF.

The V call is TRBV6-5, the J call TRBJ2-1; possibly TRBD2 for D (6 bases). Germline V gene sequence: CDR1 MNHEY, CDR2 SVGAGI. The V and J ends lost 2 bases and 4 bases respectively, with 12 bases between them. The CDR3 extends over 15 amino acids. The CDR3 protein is CASSYAGISYNEQFF. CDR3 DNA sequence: TGTGCCAGCAGTTACGCGGGAATTAGTTACAATGAGCAGTTCTTC.

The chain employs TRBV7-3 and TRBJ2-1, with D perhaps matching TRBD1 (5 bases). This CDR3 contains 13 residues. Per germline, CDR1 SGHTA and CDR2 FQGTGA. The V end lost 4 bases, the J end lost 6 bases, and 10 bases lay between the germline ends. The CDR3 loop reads CASSYDSSNEQFF. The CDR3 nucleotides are TGTGCCAGCAGCTACGACAGCTCCAATGAGCAGTTCTTC.

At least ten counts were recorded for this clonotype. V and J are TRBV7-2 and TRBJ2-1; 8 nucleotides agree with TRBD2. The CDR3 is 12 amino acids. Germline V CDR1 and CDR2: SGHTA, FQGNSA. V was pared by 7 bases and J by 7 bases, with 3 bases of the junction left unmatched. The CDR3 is CASTGGGNEQFF. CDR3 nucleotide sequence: TGTGCCAGCACCGGGGGGGGGAATGAGCAGTTCTTC.

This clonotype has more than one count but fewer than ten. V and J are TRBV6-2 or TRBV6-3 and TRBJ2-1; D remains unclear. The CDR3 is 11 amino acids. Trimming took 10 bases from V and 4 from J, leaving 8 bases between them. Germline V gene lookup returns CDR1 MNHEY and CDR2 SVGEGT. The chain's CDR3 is CATNLYNEQFF. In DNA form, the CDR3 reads TGTGCCACCAACCTTTACAATGAGCAGTTCTTC.

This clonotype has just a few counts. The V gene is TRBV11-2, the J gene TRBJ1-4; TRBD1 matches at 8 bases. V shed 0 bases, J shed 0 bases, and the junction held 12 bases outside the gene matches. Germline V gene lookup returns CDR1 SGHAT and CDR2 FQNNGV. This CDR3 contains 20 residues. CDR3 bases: TGTGCCAGCAGCTTAGATTCAAGGCAGGACAGGGAGGCAACTAATGAAAAACTGTTTTTT. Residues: CASSLDSRQDREATNEKLFF. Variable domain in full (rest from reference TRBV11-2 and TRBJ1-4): EAGVAQSPRYKIIEKRQSVAFWCNPISGHATLYWYQQILGQGPKLLIQFQNNGVVDDSQLPKDRFSAERLKGVDSTLKIQPAKLEDSAVYLCASSLDSRQDREATNEKLFFGSGTQLSVL.

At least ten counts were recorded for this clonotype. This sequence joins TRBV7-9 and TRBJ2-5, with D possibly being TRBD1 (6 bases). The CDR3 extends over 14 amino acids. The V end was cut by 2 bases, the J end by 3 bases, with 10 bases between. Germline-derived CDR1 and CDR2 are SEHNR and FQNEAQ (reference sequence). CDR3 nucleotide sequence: TGTGCCAGCAGCTTACCAGGACAGAAAGAGACCCAGTACTTC. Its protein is CASSLPGQKETQYF.

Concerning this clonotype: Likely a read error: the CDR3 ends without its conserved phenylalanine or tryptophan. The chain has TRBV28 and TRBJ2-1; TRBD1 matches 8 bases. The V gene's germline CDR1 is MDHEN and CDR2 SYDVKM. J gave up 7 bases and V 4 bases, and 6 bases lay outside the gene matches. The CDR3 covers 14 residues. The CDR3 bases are TGTGCCAGCAGTTCATGGACAGGGAAGAATGAGCAGTTCTCC. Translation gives CASSSWTGKNEQFS.

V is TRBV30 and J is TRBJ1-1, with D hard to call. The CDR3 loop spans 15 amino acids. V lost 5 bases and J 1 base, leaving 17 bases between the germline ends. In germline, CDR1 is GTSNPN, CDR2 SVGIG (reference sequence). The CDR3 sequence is CAWGPGGSANTEAFF. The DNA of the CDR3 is TGTGCCTGGGGGCCAGGTGGCAGCGCGAACACTGAAGCTTTCTTT.

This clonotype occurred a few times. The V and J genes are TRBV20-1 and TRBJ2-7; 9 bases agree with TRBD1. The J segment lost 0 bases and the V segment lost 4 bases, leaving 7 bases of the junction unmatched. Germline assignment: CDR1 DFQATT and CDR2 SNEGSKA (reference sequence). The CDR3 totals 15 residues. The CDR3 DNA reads TGCAGTGCTACACCTCTGACAGGGGGCTCCTACGAGCAGTACTTC. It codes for CSATPLTGGSYEQYF.

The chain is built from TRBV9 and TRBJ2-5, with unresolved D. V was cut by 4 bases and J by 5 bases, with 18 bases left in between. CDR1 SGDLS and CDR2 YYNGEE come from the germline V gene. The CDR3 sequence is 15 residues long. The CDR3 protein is CASSPVADPAETQYF. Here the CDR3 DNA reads TGTGCCAGCAGCCCAGTAGCCGACCCCGCGGAGACCCAGTACTTC.

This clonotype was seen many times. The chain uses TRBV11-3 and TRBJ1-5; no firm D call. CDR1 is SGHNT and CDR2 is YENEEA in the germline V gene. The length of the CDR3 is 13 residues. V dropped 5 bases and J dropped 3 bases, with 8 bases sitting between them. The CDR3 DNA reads TGTGCCAGCAGCACCGGACCCAATCAGCCCCAGCATTTT. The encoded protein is CASSTGPNQPQHF.

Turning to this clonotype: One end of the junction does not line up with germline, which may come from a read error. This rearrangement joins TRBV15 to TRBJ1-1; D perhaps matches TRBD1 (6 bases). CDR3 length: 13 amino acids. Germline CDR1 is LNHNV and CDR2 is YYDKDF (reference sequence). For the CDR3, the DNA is TGTGCCACCAGCAGTCCATCCCTCAGGGGCCTAGGCTTT. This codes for CATSSPSLRGLGF.

The CDR3 DNA reads TGTGCCACCGGTAGCGGGAGGTCCCTCCGTGAGAAGACCCAGTACTTC. Its translation: CATGSGRSLREKTQYF. V gene TRBV15 combines with J gene TRBJ2-5; 10 bases align to TRBD2. Trimming at V came to 8 bases and at J to 6 bases, leaving 15 bases not matched to a gene. The CDR3 is 16 residues long. The germline V gene encodes CDR1 LNHNV and CDR2 YYDKDF (reference sequence).

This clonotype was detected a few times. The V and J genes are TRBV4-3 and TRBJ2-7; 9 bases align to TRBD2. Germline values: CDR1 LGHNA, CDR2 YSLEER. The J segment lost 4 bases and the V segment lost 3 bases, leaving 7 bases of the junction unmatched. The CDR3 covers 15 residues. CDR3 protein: CASSQGVAGVYEQYF. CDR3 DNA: TGCGCCAGCAGCCAGGGGGTAGCGGGAGTGTACGAGCAGTACTTC.

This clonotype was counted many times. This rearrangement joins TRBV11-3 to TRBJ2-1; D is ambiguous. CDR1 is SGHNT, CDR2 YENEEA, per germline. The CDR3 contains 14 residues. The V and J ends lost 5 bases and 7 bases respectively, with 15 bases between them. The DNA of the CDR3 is TGTGCCAGCAGCGGACGACACATATTAAATGAGCAGTTCTTC. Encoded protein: CASSGRHILNEQFF.

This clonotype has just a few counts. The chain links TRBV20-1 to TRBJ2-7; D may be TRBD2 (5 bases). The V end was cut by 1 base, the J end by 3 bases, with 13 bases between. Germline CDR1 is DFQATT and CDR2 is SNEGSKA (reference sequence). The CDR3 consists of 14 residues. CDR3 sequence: CSARGAGGDYEQYF. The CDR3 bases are TGCAGTGCTAGAGGAGCCGGAGGTGACTACGAGCAGTACTTC.

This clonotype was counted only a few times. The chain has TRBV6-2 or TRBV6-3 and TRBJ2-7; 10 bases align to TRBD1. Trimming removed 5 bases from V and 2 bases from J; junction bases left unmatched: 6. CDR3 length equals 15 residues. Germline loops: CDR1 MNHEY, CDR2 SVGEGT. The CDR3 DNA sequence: TGTGCCAGCAGTACCCGGGACAGGGGAACCTACGAGCAGTACTTC. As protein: CASSTRDRGTYEQYF.

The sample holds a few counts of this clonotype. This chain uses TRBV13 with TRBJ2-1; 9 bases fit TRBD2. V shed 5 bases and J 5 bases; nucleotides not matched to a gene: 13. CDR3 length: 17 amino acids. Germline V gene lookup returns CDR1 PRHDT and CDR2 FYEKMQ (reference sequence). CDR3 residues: CASSGRASGVLDNEQFF. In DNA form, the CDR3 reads TGTGCCAGCAGCGGGAGGGCTAGCGGGGTTTTGGACAATGAGCAGTTCTTC. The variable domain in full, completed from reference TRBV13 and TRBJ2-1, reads AAGVIQSPRHLIKEKRETATLKCYPIPRHDTVYWYQQGPGQDPQFLISFYEKMQSDKGSIPDRFSAQQFSDYHSELNMSSLELGDSALYFCASSGRASGVLDNEQFFGPGTRLTVL.

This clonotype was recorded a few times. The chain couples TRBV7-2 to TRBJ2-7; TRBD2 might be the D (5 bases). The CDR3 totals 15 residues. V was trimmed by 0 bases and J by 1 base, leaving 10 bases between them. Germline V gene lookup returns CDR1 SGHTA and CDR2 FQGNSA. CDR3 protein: CASSLARAESYEQYF. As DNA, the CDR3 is TGTGCCAGCAGCTTAGCGAGAGCGGAATCCTACGAGCAGTACTTC. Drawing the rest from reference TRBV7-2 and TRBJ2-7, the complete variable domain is GAGVSQSPSNKVTEKGKDVELRCDPISGHTALYWYRQSLGQGLEFLIYFQGNSAPDKSGLPSDRFSAERTGGSVSTLTIQRTQQEDSAVYLCASSLARAESYEQYFGPGTRLTVT.

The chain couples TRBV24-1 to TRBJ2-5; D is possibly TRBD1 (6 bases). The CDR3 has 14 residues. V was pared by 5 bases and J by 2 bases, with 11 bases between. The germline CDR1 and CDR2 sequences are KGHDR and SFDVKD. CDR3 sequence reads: CATSGGTLQETQYF. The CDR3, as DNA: TGTGCCACCAGTGGAGGGACACTTCAAGAGACCCAGTACTTC.

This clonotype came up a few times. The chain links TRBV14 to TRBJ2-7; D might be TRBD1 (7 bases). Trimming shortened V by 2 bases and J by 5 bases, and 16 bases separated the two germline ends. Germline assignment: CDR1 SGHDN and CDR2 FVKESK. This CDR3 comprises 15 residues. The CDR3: CASSQKGGGGNEQYF. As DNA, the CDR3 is TGTGCCAGCAGCCAAAAAGGCGGAGGGGGCAACGAGCAGTACTTC.

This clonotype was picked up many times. CDR3 region: CASRRTPWEKDEQYF. CDR3 DNA: TGTGCCAGCCGTAGAACCCCTTGGGAGAAGGACGAGCAGTACTTC. The chain recombines TRBV27 with TRBJ2-7, with D perhaps matching TRBD2 (5 bases). There are 15 residues in the CDR3. Germline assignment: CDR1 MNHEY and CDR2 SMNVEV (reference sequence). Trimming left V 8 bases short and J 5 bases short, with 22 bases between.

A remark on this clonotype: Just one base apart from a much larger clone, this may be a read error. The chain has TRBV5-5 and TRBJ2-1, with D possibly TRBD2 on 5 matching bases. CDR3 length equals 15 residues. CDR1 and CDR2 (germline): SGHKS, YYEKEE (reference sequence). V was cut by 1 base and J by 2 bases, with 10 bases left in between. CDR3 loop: CASSLYGNTYNEQFF. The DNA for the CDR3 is TGTGCCAGCAGCTTGTACGGGAACACCTACAATGAGCAGTTCTTC.

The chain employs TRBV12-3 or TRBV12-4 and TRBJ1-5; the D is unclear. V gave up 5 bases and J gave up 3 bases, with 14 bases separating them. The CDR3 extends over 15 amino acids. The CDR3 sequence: CASSPHGEDNQPQHF. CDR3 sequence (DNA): TGTGCCAGCAGTCCCCACGGGGAGGACAATCAGCCCCAGCATTTT.

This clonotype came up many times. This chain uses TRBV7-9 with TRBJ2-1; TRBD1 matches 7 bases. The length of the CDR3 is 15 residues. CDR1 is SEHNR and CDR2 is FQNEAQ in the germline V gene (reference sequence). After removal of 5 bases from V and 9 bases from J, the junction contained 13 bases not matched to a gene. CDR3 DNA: TGTGCCAGCAGCCTCTCTGAGACAGGGTTACTTGAGCAGTTCTTC. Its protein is CASSLSETGLLEQFF. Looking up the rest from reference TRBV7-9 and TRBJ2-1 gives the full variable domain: DTGVSQNPRHKITKRGQNVTFRCDPISEHNRLYWYRQTLGQGPEFLTYFQNEAQLEKSRLLSDRFSAERPKGSFSTLEIQRTEQGDSAMYLCASSLSETGLLEQFFGPGTRLTVL.